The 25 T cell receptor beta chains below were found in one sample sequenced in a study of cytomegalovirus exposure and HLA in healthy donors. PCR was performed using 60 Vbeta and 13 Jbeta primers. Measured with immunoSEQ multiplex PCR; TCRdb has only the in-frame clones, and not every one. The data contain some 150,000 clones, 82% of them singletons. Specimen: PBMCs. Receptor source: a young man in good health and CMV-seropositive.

CDR3: CASGLRSTGLTDTQYF. CDR3 nucleotides: TGTGCTAGTGGTTTGAGATCGACAGGTCTCACAGATACGCAGTATTTT. This chain links TRBV12-5 with TRBJ2-3; D possibly corresponds to TRBD1 (6 bases). Germline V gene data show CDR1 as LGHNT and CDR2 as FRNRAP. The CDR3 spans 16 residues. With 2 bases removed from V and 2 bases from J, the gap between germline ends came to 14 bases. Full variable domain (rest looked up from reference TRBV12-5 and TRBJ2-3): DARVTQTPRHKVTEMGQEVTMRCQPILGHNTVFWYRQTMMQGLELLAYFRNRAPLDDSGMPKDRFSAEMPDATLATLKIQPSEPRDSAVYFCASGLRSTGLTDTQYFGPGTRLTVL.

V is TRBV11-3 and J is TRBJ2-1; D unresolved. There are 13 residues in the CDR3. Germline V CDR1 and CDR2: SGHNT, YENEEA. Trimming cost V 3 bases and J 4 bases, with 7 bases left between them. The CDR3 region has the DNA TGTGCCAGCAGCTTCGCCACTTACAATGAGCAGTTCTTC. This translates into CASSFATYNEQFF.

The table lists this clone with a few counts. The CDR3 protein is CASSLQGAGNTIYF. The CDR3 nucleotides are TGTGCCAGCAGCTTACAGGGGGCTGGAAACACCATATATTTT. This chain connects TRBV7-9 to TRBJ1-3; TRBD1 matches 7 bases. J was trimmed by 2 bases and V by 2 bases; bases with no gene match: 0. Germline V gene data show CDR1 as SEHNR and CDR2 as FQNEAQ (reference sequence). CDR3 length: 14 amino acids.

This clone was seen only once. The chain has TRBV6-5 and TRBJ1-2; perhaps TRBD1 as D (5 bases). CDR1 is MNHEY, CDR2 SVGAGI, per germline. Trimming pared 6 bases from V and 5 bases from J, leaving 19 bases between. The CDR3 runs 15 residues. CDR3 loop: CASRWGGTGAYGYTF. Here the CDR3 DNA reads TGTGCCAGCAGGTGGGGAGGAACAGGAGCTTATGGCTACACCTTC.

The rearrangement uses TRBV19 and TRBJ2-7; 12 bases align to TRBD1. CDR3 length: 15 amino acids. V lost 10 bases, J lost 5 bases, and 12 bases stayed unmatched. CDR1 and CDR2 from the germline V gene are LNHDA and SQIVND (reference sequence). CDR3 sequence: CATNIGTGGEDEQYF. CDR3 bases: TGTGCCACCAATATCGGGACAGGGGGCGAGGACGAGCAGTACTTC. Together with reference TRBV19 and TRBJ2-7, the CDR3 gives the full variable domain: DGGITQSPKYLFRKEGQNVTLSCEQNLNHDAMYWYRQDPGQGLRLIYYSQIVNDFQKGDIAEGYSVSREKKESFPLTVTSAQKNPTAFYLCATNIGTGGEDEQYFGPGTRLTVT.

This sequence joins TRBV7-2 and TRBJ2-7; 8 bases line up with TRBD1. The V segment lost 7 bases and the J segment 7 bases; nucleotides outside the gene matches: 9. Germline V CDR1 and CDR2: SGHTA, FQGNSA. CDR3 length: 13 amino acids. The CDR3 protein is CASTTDRAGEQYF. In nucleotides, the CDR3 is TGTGCCAGCACCACGGACAGGGCGGGAGAGCAGTACTTC.

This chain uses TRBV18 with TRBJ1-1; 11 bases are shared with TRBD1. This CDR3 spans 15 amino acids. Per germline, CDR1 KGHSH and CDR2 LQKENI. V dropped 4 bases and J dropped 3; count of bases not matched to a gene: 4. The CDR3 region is CASSQSDRGHTEAFF. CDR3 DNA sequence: TGTGCCAGCTCACAGTCGGACAGGGGGCACACTGAAGCTTTCTTT. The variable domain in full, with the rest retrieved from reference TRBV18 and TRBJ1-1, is NAGVMQNPRHLVRRRGQEARLRCSPMKGHSHVYWYRQLPEEGLKFMVYLQKENIIDESGMPKERFSAEFPKEGPSILRIQQVVRGDSAAYFCASSQSDRGHTEAFFGQGTRLTVV.

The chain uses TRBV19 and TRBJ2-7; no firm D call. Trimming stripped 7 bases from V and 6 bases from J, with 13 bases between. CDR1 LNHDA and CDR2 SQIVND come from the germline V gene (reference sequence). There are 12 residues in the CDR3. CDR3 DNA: TGTGCCAGTATAGGAGACCGTGGCGAGCAGTACTTC. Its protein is CASIGDRGEQYF.

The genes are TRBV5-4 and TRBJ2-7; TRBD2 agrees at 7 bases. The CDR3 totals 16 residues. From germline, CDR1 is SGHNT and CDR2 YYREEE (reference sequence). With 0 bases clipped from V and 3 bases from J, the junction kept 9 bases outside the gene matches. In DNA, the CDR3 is TGTGCCAGCAGCTTGGAAGGGCGGGAGTGGGGCTACGAGCAGTACTTC. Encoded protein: CASSLEGREWGYEQYF.

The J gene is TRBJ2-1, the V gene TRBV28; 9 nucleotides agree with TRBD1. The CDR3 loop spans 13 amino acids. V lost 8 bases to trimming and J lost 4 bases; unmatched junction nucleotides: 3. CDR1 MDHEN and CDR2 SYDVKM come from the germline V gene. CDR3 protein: CASRDRVYNEQFF. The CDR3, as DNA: TGTGCCAGCCGGGACAGGGTTTACAATGAGCAGTTCTTC.

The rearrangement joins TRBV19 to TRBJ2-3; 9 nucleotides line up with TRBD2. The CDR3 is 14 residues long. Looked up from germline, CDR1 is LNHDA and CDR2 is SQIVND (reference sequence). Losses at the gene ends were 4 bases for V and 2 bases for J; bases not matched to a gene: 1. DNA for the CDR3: TGTGCCAGTAGTACTAGCGGGAACACAGATACGCAGTATTTT. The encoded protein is CASSTSGNTDTQYF.

This CDR3 is CASSLGGGWDTQYF. CDR3 sequence (DNA): TGTGCCAGCAGCTTAGGGGGAGGGTGGGATACGCAGTATTTT. This rearrangement joins TRBV11-2 to TRBJ2-3; 7 bases are a match to TRBD2. V dropped 1 base and J dropped 6; count of bases not matched to a gene: 4. CDR1 and CDR2 (germline): SGHAT, FQNNGV. The CDR3 is made up of 14 amino acids.

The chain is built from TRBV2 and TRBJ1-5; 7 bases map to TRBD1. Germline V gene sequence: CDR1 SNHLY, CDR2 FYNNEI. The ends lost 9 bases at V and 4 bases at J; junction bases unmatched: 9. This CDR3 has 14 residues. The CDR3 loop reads CASETGTPNQPQHF. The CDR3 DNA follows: TGTGCCAGTGAGACAGGGACTCCTAATCAGCCCCAGCATTTT.

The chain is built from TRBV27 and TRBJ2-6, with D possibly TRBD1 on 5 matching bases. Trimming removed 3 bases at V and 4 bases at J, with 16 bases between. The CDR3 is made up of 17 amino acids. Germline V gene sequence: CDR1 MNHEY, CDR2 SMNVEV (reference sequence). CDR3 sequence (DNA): TGTGCCAGCAGTTTTCGGTCCAGGGTTTCAGGGGCCAACGTCCTGACTTTC. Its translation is CASSFRSRVSGANVLTF.

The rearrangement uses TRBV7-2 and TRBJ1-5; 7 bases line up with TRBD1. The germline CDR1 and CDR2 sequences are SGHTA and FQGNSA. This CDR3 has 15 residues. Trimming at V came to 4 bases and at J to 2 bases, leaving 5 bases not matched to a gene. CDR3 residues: CASSSNTGGNQPQHF. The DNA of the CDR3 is TGTGCCAGCAGCTCGAATACAGGGGGCAATCAGCCCCAGCATTTT.

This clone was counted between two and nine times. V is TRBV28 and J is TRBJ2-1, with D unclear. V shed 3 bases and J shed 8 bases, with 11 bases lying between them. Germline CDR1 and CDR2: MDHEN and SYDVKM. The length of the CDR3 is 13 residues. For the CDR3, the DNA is TGTGCCAGCAGTTTCCCCTCGGTCGATGAGCAGTTCTTC. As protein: CASSFPSVDEQFF.

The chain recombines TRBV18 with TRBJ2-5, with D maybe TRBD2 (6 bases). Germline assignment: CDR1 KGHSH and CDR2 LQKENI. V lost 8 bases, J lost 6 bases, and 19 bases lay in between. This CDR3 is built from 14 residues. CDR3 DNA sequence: TGTGCCAGCCTGCCGTTGGGCGGGGAAAAGACCCAGTACTTC. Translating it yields CASLPLGGEKTQYF.

The CDR3 DNA reads as TGTGCCAGCAGCAGACCGGGACAGGGGAAGGACGAGCAGTACTTC. Protein sequence: CASSRPGQGKDEQYF. The rearrangement uses TRBV7-9 and TRBJ2-7; 10 bases agree with TRBD1. Trimming cost V 5 bases and J 5 bases; bases outside gene matches: 9. The CDR3 is 15 residues long. Germline V gene sequence: CDR1 SEHNR, CDR2 FQNEAQ (reference sequence). The complete variable domain, with remaining parts taken from reference TRBV7-9 and TRBJ2-7, reads DTGVSQNPRHKITKRGQNVTFRCDPISEHNRLYWYRQTLGQGPEFLTYFQNEAQLEKSRLLSDRFSAERPKGSFSTLEIQRTEQGDSAMYLCASSRPGQGKDEQYFGPGTRLTVT.

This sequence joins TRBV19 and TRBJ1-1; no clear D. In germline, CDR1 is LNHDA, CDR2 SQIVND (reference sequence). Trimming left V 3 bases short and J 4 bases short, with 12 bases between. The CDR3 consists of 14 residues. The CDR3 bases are TGTGCCAGTAGTATGGAGGTTCTAAGCACTGAAGCTTTCTTT. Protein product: CASSMEVLSTEAFF.

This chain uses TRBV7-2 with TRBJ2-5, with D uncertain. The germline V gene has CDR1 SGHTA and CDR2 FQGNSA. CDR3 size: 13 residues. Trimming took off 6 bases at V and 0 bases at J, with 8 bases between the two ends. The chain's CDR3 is CASRSGHQETQYF. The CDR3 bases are TGTGCCAGCAGGAGTGGGCACCAAGAGACCCAGTACTTC.

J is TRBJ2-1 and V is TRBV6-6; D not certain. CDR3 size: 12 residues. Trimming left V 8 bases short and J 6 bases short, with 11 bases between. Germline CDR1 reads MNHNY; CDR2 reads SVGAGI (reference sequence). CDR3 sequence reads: CASGDKSNEQFF. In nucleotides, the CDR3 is TGTGCCAGCGGTGACAAATCCAATGAGCAGTTCTTC.

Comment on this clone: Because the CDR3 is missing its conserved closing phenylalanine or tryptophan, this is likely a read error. The CDR3 loop is CASSRLNSPLHL. Here the CDR3 DNA reads TGTGCCAGCAGCCGACTTAATTCACCCCTCCACCTT. The genes are TRBV5-6 and TRBJ1-6; D gene ambiguous. From germline, CDR1 is SGHDT and CDR2 YYEEEE. Deletions cut 4 bases from V and 6 bases from J, with 5 bases between. The CDR3 extends over 12 amino acids.

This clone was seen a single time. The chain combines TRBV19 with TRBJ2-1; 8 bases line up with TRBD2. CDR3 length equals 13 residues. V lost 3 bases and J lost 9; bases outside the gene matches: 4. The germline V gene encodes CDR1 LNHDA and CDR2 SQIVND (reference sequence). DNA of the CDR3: TGTGCCAGTAGTATTTTAGCGGGGAGTGAGCAGTTCTTC. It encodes CASSILAGSEQFF.

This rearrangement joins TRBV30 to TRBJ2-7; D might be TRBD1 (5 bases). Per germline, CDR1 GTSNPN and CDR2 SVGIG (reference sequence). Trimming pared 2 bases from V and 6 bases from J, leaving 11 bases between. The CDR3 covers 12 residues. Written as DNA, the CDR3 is TGTGCCTGGAGTCAGGGTCTGAGCGAGCAGTACTTC. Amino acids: CAWSQGLSEQYF.

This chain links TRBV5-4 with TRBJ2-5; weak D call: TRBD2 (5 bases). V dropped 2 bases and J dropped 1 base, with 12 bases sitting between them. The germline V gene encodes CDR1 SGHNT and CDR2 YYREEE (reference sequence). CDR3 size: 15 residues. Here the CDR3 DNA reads TGTGCCAGCAGCTTAGAGGGCGGACTCCAAGAGACCCAGTACTTC. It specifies CASSLEGGLQETQYF.